This TCR beta chain comes out of a study of blood T cells in healthy people across ages. A second PCR, run for roughly 7 to 12 cycles, used a sample-barcoded 5' primer plus a J-beta primer mix. TCRdb independently ran MiXCR on the 5' RACE reads; one entry per CDR3 protein. The table lists some 930,000 distinct CDR3 sequences, 25% to 30% of them singletons. The CDR3 has 14 residues. V shed 7 bases and J shed 1 base, with 13 bases lying between them. Germline loops: CDR1 MNHEY, CDR2 SVGEGT. This same sample was also taken into another study, of T cells of mothers and their children.

The chain couples TRBV6-2 or TRBV6-3 to TRBJ1-1; the D is unclear. Sequencing was performed on blood. The sequence was collected from a woman between 35 and 50 years old in good health. The CDR3 coding sequence is TGTGCCAGCAACCACCCCATTGGGAACACTGAAGCTTTCTTT. Protein: CASNHPIGNTEAFF.